Below are 29 T cell receptor beta chains sequenced from a single sample in a study of CD8 T cells in Susac syndrome. Reverse transcription of 0.5 to 1 ug RNA used random hexamers. TCRdb independently ran MiXCR on the immunoSEQ multiplex PCR reads; one entry per CDR3 protein. The sample lists 95,000 to 150,000 distinct CDR3 sequences, 96% occurring once. What was sequenced was CD4+ T cells from PBMCs. The origin of the receptors is a human donor with Susac syndrome.

This clonotype was detected once. The gene calls are TRBV6-5 and TRBJ2-7, with 11 nucleotides matching TRBD1. The J segment lost 3 bases and the V segment lost 6 bases, leaving 4 bases of the junction unmatched. The CDR3 length is 14 residues. Germline V gives CDR1 MNHEY, CDR2 SVGAGI. The CDR3 protein is CASSRDRGIYEQYF. CDR3 bases: TGTGCCAGCAGCCGGGACAGGGGGATCTACGAGCAGTACTTC.

The gene calls are TRBV29-1 and TRBJ1-2, with 7 bases identical to TRBD1. The CDR3 is 18 residues long. Trimming cost V 7 bases and J 2 bases; bases outside gene matches: 22. Germline V CDR1 and CDR2: SQVTM, ANQGSEA. CDR3 sequence (DNA): TGCAGCGCCACTGCCTGGGGGGACAGAGGGGGATTAAACTATGGCTACACCTTC. This encodes CSATAWGDRGGLNYGYTF. Filled out from reference TRBV29-1 and TRBJ1-2, the complete variable domain reads SAVISQKPSRDICQRGTSLTIQCQVDSQVTMMFWYRQQPGQSLTLIATANQGSEATYESGFVIDKFPISRPNLTFSTLTVSNMSPEDSSIYLCSATAWGDRGGLNYGYTFGSGTRLTVV.

The V call is TRBV7-9, the J call TRBJ1-1; 8 nucleotides agree with TRBD1. Trimming cost V 4 bases and J 1 base; bases outside gene matches: 8. Germline V lookup: CDR1 SEHNR, CDR2 FQNEAQ (reference sequence). The CDR3 sequence is 16 residues long. The CDR3 region is CASSSHSDRGNTEAFF. In DNA form, the CDR3 reads TGTGCCAGCAGCTCCCATTCAGACAGGGGGAACACTGAAGCTTTCTTT.

V is TRBV5-4 and J is TRBJ1-1; no firm D call. CDR1 is SGHNT and CDR2 is YYREEE in the germline V gene (reference sequence). The ends were cut back, 5 bases at V and 5 bases at J, with 13 bases in the middle. This CDR3 contains 13 residues. In nucleotides, the CDR3 is TGTGCCAGCAGGGGGTTACTCAGGACTGAAGCTTTCTTT. It specifies CASRGLLRTEAFF.

The chain uses TRBV9 and TRBJ2-1, with D hard to call. The V end was cut by 0 bases, the J end by 3 bases, with 10 bases between. Germline CDR1 reads SGDLS; CDR2 reads YYNGEE. The CDR3 loop spans 15 amino acids. The CDR3 nucleotides read TGTGCCAGCAGCGTAGGCCCAGGAAACTACAATGAGCAGTTCTTC. It codes for CASSVGPGNYNEQFF.

The chain uses TRBV7-2 and TRBJ2-1; unclear D gene. The CDR3 has 13 amino acids. The V end lost 0 bases, the J end lost 9 bases, and 9 bases lay between the germline ends. Germline CDR1 reads SGHTA; CDR2 reads FQGNSA. Here the CDR3 reads CASSLALKVEQFF. CDR3 DNA sequence: TGTGCCAGCAGCTTAGCCCTCAAGGTTGAGCAGTTCTTC.

This clonotype has only a few counts. CDR3 sequence: CASSPQGARNQPQHF. CDR3 bases: TGTGCCAGCTCACCCCAGGGGGCTCGGAATCAGCCCCAGCATTTT. This chain joins TRBV18 and TRBJ1-5; TRBD1 matches at 8 bases. V was pared by 3 bases and J by 4 bases, with 5 bases of the junction left unmatched. The CDR3 length is 15 residues. The germline V gene has CDR1 KGHSH and CDR2 LQKENI.

For the CDR3, the DNA is TGCAGTGTCCCCCACCGGGACAGGGGAGAGACCCAGTACTTC. This codes for CSVPHRDRGETQYF. The gene calls are TRBV20-1 and TRBJ2-5, with TRBD1 matching over 10 bases. Per germline, CDR1 DFQATT and CDR2 SNEGSKA (reference sequence). The CDR3 extends over 14 amino acids. Trimming took 7 bases from V and 4 from J; bases not matched to a gene: 9.

The chain recombines TRBV4-3 with TRBJ2-7; 10 nucleotides align to TRBD1. The trim removed 3 bases at V and 2 bases at J, leaving 7 bases unmatched. The CDR3 totals 16 residues. Germline lookup yields CDR1 LGHNA and CDR2 YSLEER. The CDR3 spells CASSHSTGTGAYEQYF. CDR3 nucleotides: TGCGCCAGCAGCCACTCGACCGGGACAGGGGCCTACGAGCAGTACTTC.

V is TRBV7-2 and J is TRBJ2-1, with TRBD1 matching 11 bases. The CDR3 is made up of 15 amino acids. Per germline, CDR1 SGHTA and CDR2 FQGNSA. The V and J ends lost 5 bases and 3 bases, in that order; junction bases with no gene match: 3. CDR3 in amino acids: CASSPDRGRYNEQFF. DNA for the CDR3: TGTGCCAGCAGCCCGGACAGGGGGCGCTACAATGAGCAGTTCTTC. Together with reference TRBV7-2 and TRBJ2-1, the CDR3 gives the full variable domain: GAGVSQSPSNKVTEKGKDVELRCDPISGHTALYWYRQSLGQGLEFLIYFQGNSAPDKSGLPSDRFSAERTGGSVSTLTIQRTQQEDSAVYLCASSPDRGRYNEQFFGPGTRLTVL.

The genes are TRBV20-1 and TRBJ2-3, with a weak D call TRBD1 (5 bases). Trimming removed 7 bases at V and 2 bases at J, with 19 bases between. This CDR3 is 15 amino acids long. In germline, CDR1 is DFQATT, CDR2 SNEGSKA (reference sequence). For the CDR3, the DNA is TGCAGTGAGGGGAACGGGCCCCGGACCACAGATACGCAGTATTTT. Translation: CSEGNGPRTTDTQYF.

The J gene is TRBJ2-5, the V gene TRBV5-1, with 10 bases that match TRBD2. V dropped 3 bases and J dropped 5; count of bases not matched to a gene: 7. The CDR3 runs to 15 residues. Germline V CDR1 and CDR2: SGHRS, YFSETQ. Here the CDR3 reads CASSSPSGSGETQYF. The CDR3 nucleotides read TGCGCCAGCAGCTCCCCTAGCGGGAGTGGGGAGACCCAGTACTTC.

The chain recombines TRBV7-2 with TRBJ2-4; D gene ambiguous. Germline V gene lookup returns CDR1 SGHTA and CDR2 FQGNSA. The CDR3 has 13 amino acids. With 1 base removed from V and 7 bases from J, the gap between germline ends came to 8 bases. In nucleotides, the CDR3 is TGTGCCAGCAGCTTAGACTACTCGAACATTCAGTACTTC. The encoded protein is CASSLDYSNIQYF.

This chain uses TRBV20-1 with TRBJ2-2; TRBD2 agrees at 8 bases. Looked up from germline, CDR1 is DFQATT and CDR2 is SNEGSKA (reference sequence). V shed 5 bases and J 3 bases; nucleotides not matched to a gene: 11. This CDR3 comprises 16 residues. The CDR3 spells CSAVPPASGYTGELFF. The CDR3 DNA is TGCAGTGCTGTCCCCCCGGCTAGCGGGTACACCGGGGAGCTGTTTTTT.

The rearrangement uses TRBV20-1 and TRBJ2-3; TRBD2 agrees at 11 bases. J was trimmed by 6 bases and V by 6 bases; bases with no gene match: 5. CDR1 and CDR2 (germline): DFQATT, SNEGSKA (reference sequence). This CDR3 spans 13 amino acids. This chain's CDR3 is CSASSGREDTQYF. CDR3 nucleotides: TGCAGTGCCAGTAGCGGGAGGGAGGATACGCAGTATTTT.

The rearrangement uses TRBV2 and TRBJ2-6; unclear D gene. Per the germline V gene, CDR1 is SNHLY and CDR2 is FYNNEI. V was trimmed by 4 bases and J by 2 bases, leaving 9 bases between them. CDR3 length equals 15 residues. CDR3 DNA sequence: TGTGCCAGCAGTGTAATGGGGACTGGGGCCAACGTCCTGACTTTC. It specifies CASSVMGTGANVLTF. Complete variable domain (other parts from reference TRBV2 and TRBJ2-6): EPEVTQTPSHQVTQMGQEVILRCVPISNHLYFYWYRQILGQKVEFLVSFYNNEISEKSEIFDDQFSVERPDGSNFTLKIRSTKLEDSAMYFCASSVMGTGANVLTFGAGSRLTVL.

The chain combines TRBV14 with TRBJ2-7, with D possibly TRBD2 on 6 matching bases. Trimming stripped 4 bases from V and 7 bases from J, with 14 bases between. CDR1 SGHDN and CDR2 FVKESK come from the germline V gene. CDR3 length: 13 residues. The CDR3 loop is CASSLRRGWEQYF. The CDR3, as DNA: TGTGCCAGCAGCCTTCGGAGGGGTTGGGAGCAGTACTTC.

The genes are TRBV7-9 and TRBJ2-5; 10 bases line up with TRBD2. This CDR3 region has 17 residues. CDR1 is SEHNR, CDR2 FQNEAQ, per germline (reference sequence). Trimming at V came to 5 bases and at J to 2 bases, leaving 11 bases not matched to a gene. CDR3 nucleotides: TGTGCCAGCAGCCCAAGACTAAAAGCGGGAGGGCAAGAGACCCAGTACTTC. Its translation is CASSPRLKAGGQETQYF.

The rearrangement uses TRBV28 and TRBJ1-5; D remains unclear. Germline V gives CDR1 MDHEN, CDR2 SYDVKM. This CDR3 region has 15 residues. Trimming removed 2 bases at V and 7 bases at J, with 15 bases between. CDR3 loop: CASSLPPLGGQPQHF. The DNA for the CDR3 is TGTGCCAGCAGTTTACCCCCGTTAGGCGGCCAGCCCCAGCATTTT.

This clonotype showed up just once. This chain joins TRBV29-1 and TRBJ2-5; TRBD2 might be the D (5 bases). The CDR3 consists of 13 residues. V lost 7 bases and J lost 5, with 17 bases in between. Germline CDR1 reads SQVTM; CDR2 reads ANQGSEA. The CDR3 region has the DNA TGCAGCGCTCTAGGCACGGGATGGGAGACCCAGTACTTC. Translating gives CSALGTGWETQYF.

The sample holds one count of this clonotype. The genes are TRBV9 and TRBJ2-7; D ambiguous. The CDR3 runs to 17 residues. V shed 0 bases and J shed 2 bases, with 18 bases lying between them. Germline V gene lookup returns CDR1 SGDLS and CDR2 YYNGEE. The CDR3 region is CASSVVIGRLDPYEQYF. As DNA, the CDR3 is TGTGCCAGCAGCGTAGTAATTGGGCGGCTGGACCCCTACGAGCAGTACTTC.

The chain has TRBV7-3 and TRBJ2-1, with TRBD2 identical over 12 bases. Germline assignment: CDR1 SGHTA and CDR2 FQGTGA. With 5 bases clipped from V and 10 bases from J, the junction kept 3 bases outside the gene matches. The CDR3 is 13 amino acids. CDR3 region: CASSNLAGGEQFF. CDR3 nucleotides: TGTGCCAGCAGCAATCTAGCGGGAGGGGAGCAGTTCTTC.

On this clonotype itself: At one end, the junction sequence differs from germline, possibly due to a read error. DNA for the CDR3: TGTGCTAGCAGCTTCCCGGACAGGGGGCTTGGGGAGCAGTACTTC. It encodes CASSFPDRGLGEQYF. The chain links TRBV7-7 to TRBJ2-7; TRBD1 aligns across 11 bases. CDR1 is SSHAT, CDR2 FNYEAQ, per germline (reference sequence). The CDR3 sequence is 15 residues long. Drawing the rest from reference TRBV7-7 and TRBJ2-7, the complete variable domain is GAGVSQSPRYKVTKRGQDVTLRCDPISSHATLYWYQQALGQGPEFLTYFNYEAQPDKSGLPSDRFSAERPEGSISTLTIQRTEQRDSAMYRCASSFPDRGLGEQYFGPGTRLTVT.

This chain connects TRBV5-1 to TRBJ2-5; 12 bases are a match to TRBD2. V was clipped by 5 bases and J by 5 bases; unmatched bases: 10. CDR1 and CDR2 from the germline V gene are SGHRS and YFSETQ. This CDR3 has 16 residues. The CDR3 DNA follows: TGCGCCAGCAGGGTCGGATGGACTAGCGGGATGGAGACCCAGTACTTC. It specifies CASRVGWTSGMETQYF.

The chain employs TRBV30 and TRBJ2-3; tentatively, D is TRBD2 (8 bases). Per germline, CDR1 GTSNPN and CDR2 SVGIG (reference sequence). This CDR3 is 15 amino acids long. Trimming pared 4 bases from V and 4 bases from J, leaving 18 bases between. CDR3 sequence: CAWNPGGGNSDTQYF. CDR3 nucleotide sequence: TGTGCCTGGAACCCGGGAGGGGGCAATTCAGATACGCAGTATTTT.

This chain joins TRBV12-3 or TRBV12-4 and TRBJ2-7, with 8 nucleotides matching TRBD1. CDR3 length: 12 amino acids. J gave up 6 bases and V 5 bases, and 3 bases lay outside the gene matches. CDR3 sequence (DNA): TGTGCCAGCAGTCCCAGGGGGCCCGAGCAGTACTTC. It is translated as CASSPRGPEQYF.

The chain links TRBV30 to TRBJ2-7, with TRBD2 identical over 9 bases. Germline V gene data show CDR1 as GTSNPN and CDR2 as SVGIG (reference sequence). This CDR3 contains 12 residues. V dropped 4 bases and J dropped 3; count of bases not matched to a gene: 1. The CDR3 DNA reads TGTGCCTGGACTAGCGGGGTCTACGAGCAGTACTTC. It encodes CAWTSGVYEQYF.

The rearrangement links TRBV13 to TRBJ1-1; no firm D call. The CDR3 length is 10 residues. The germline V and J ends were trimmed by 5 bases and 4 bases, with 2 bases remaining between them. Germline CDR1 and CDR2: PRHDT and FYEKMQ (reference sequence). The DNA for the CDR3 is TGTGCCAGCAGCCGCACTGAAGCTTTCTTT. Its protein is CASSRTEAFF.

The gene calls are TRBV7-9 and TRBJ1-2; TRBD1 might be the D (5 bases). V dropped 5 bases and J dropped 4 bases, with 14 bases sitting between them. The CDR3 is made up of 14 amino acids. Germline CDR1 is SEHNR and CDR2 is FQNEAQ (reference sequence). This chain's CDR3 is CASSPQAGFYGYTF. As DNA, the CDR3 is TGTGCCAGCAGCCCCCAGGCAGGGTTCTATGGCTACACCTTC. Full variable domain (outside the CDR3, taken from reference TRBV7-9 and TRBJ1-2): DTGVSQNPRHKITKRGQNVTFRCDPISEHNRLYWYRQTLGQGPEFLTYFQNEAQLEKSRLLSDRFSAERPKGSFSTLEIQRTEQGDSAMYLCASSPQAGFYGYTFGSGTRLTVV.